A selection of T cell receptor beta chains follows, all from one sample in a study of blood T cell repertoires in COVID-19. Assay used: immunoSEQ multiplex PCR; TCRdb lists only in-frame clones, some missing. The table includes about 100,000 clones, roughly nine tenths detected once. The sample was peripheral blood. Receptors originate from a human donor in a cohort sampled during active COVID-19. CDR3s include the opening cysteine and the closing phenylalanine or tryptophan. The D gene is left open where the match is weak. Expanded clones get a size class; other rows say once, few or many, or leave the size out.

- | TRBJ2-5 | TRBV5-8 | TRBD2 | CASRINRAGVQETQYF | TGTGCCAGCAGGATAAACCGGGCGGGAGTCCAAGAGACCCAGTACTTC
- | TRBJ1-2 | TRBV10-3 | TRBD1 | CAISSGQGGFRVFYGYTF | TGTGCCATCAGCTCGGGACAGGGGGGATTTCGAGTCTTCTATGGCTACACCTTC
- | TRBJ2-1 | TRBV15 | - | CATSRESRGSNEQFF | TGTGCCACCAGCAGAGAAAGTAGAGGGTCCAATGAGCAGTTCTTC
- | TRBJ1-4 | TRBV12-3/TRBV12-4 | - | CASSVGHAEKLFF | TGTGCCAGCAGTGTCGGACACGCAGAAAAACTGTTTTTT
- | TRBJ1-3 | TRBV24-1 | - | CATRADAGNTIYF | TGTGCCACCAGGGCCGATGCTGGAAACACCATATATTTT
- | TRBJ2-2 | TRBV7-3 | - | CASSLGLGLNTGELFF | TGTGCCAGCAGCTTAGGACTCGGGCTTAACACCGGGGAGCTGTTTTTT
- | TRBJ1-5 | TRBV6-1 | - | CASSERDNQPQHF | TGTGCCAGCAGTGAACGGGACAATCAGCCCCAGCATTTT
- | TRBJ1-4 | TRBV5-4 | - | CASSLGGGLEEKLFF | TGTGCCAGCAGCTTGGGTGGGGGCTTGGAGGAAAAACTGTTTTTT
- | TRBJ1-2 | TRBV4-1 | TRBD1 | CASSQARDRGNYGYTF | TGCGCCAGCAGCCAGGCGCGGGACAGGGGAAACTATGGCTACACCTTC
- | TRBJ2-1 | TRBV3-1/TRBV3-2 | - | CASSQVYNEQFF | TGTGCCAGCAGCCAAGTATACAATGAGCAGTTCTTC
- | TRBJ1-6 | TRBV2 | TRBD1 | CASRYDRGGNSPLHF | TGTGCCAGCCGATATGACAGGGGTGGTAATTCACCCCTCCACTTT
- | TRBJ1-2 | TRBV28 | - | CASTFGGALGYTF | TGTGCCAGCACCTTTGGGGGGGCGCTTGGCTACACCTTC
- | TRBJ1-2 | TRBV23-1 | TRBD1 | CASSQSCDRGVGYTF | TGCGCCAGCAGTCAATCATGCGACAGGGGGGTTGGCTACACCTTC
- | TRBJ2-7 | TRBV7-9 | TRBD2 | CASSFGTSSYEQYF | TGTGCCAGCAGCTTTGGGACTAGCTCCTACGAGCAGTACTTC
- | TRBJ2-4 | TRBV4-2 | TRBD2 | CASSRSGTSGAGGNIQYF | TGTGCCAGCAGTCGTTCCGGGACTAGCGGGGCCGGGGGAAACATTCAGTACTTC
- | TRBJ2-2 | TRBV3-1/TRBV3-2 | TRBD2 | CASSQGSAGGLFGELFF | TGTGCCAGCAGCCAAGGGTCTGCGGGGGGGCTGTTCGGGGAGCTGTTTTTT
- | TRBJ1-2 | TRBV7-2 | - | CASSPTPATVIGGYTF | TGTGCCAGCAGCCCCACCCCGGCGACAGTCATCGGTGGCTACACCTTC
- | TRBJ2-2 | TRBV7-9 | TRBD2 | CASSLGVLAGANTGELFF | TGTGCCAGCAGCTTAGGCGTTTTAGCGGGGGCTAACACCGGGGAGCTGTTTTTT
- | TRBJ2-3 | TRBV9 | TRBD2 | CASSVGTSTTDTQYF | TGTGCCAGCAGCGTAGGGACTAGCACAACAGATACGCAGTATTTT
- | TRBJ1-2 | TRBV7-2 | TRBD1 | CASSSPRDRVDYGYTF | TGTGCCAGCAGCTCCCCGCGTGACAGGGTAGACTATGGCTACACCTTC
once | TRBJ2-2 | TRBV5-1 | TRBD2 | CASSPSGRLNTGELFF | TGCGCCAGCAGCCCGAGCGGGAGGTTGAACACCGGGGAGCTGTTTTTT
- | TRBJ1-1 | TRBV28 | - | CASRLRREAFF | TGTGCCAGCAGGCTCAGGAGGGAAGCTTTCTTT
once | TRBJ2-1 | TRBV28 | TRBD2 | CASSLVTLARTNEQFF | TGTGCCAGCAGTTTAGTCACACTAGCGCGGACCAATGAGCAGTTCTTC
- | TRBJ1-4 | TRBV20-1 | - | CSASLGRRAFF | TGCAGTGCTAGTTTGGGGCGTCGTGCGTTTTTT
- | TRBJ1-6 | TRBV28 | - | CASSPTQGGVDSPLHF | TGTGCCAGCAGTCCCACCCAGGGCGGCGTTGATTCACCCCTCCACTTT
- | TRBJ1-2 | TRBV11-3 | TRBD1 | CASSRQGSYGYTF | TGTGCCAGCAGCAGACAGGGTTCCTATGGCTACACCTTC
few | TRBJ2-7 | TRBV7-9 | - | CASSPRLVYEQYF | TGTGCCAGCAGCCCCCGACTAGTTTACGAGCAGTACTTC
- | TRBJ2-1 | TRBV11-2 | TRBD1 | CASSFSRPRDRMTNEQFF | TGTGCCAGCAGCTTCAGCCGACCCCGGGACAGGATGACCAATGAGCAGTTCTTC
- | TRBJ2-5 | TRBV7-2 | TRBD2 | CASSPGLAGGRETQYF | TGTGCCAGCAGCCCGGGACTAGCGGGAGGCCGGGAGACCCAGTACTTC
- | TRBJ1-2 | TRBV19 | - | CASRSPSGGGYGYTF | TGTGCCAGTAGAAGCCCCTCGGGGGGGGGCTATGGCTACACCTTC
once | TRBJ1-3 | TRBV5-1 | - | CASSSTGISGNTIYF | TGCGCCAGCAGCTCCACAGGAATCTCTGGAAACACCATATATTTT
- | TRBJ2-3 | TRBV19 | - | CASSPGLRNSPDTQYF | TGTGCCAGTAGTCCGGGACTCAGAAATTCGCCAGATACGCAGTATTTT
- | TRBJ2-5 | TRBV2 | - | CASSEVSGTQETQYF | TGTGCCAGCAGTGAAGTGTCCGGGACACAAGAGACCCAGTACTTC
- | TRBJ2-2 | TRBV5-1 | TRBD1 | CASSLDDRGRTGELFF | TGCGCCAGCAGCTTGGATGACAGGGGAAGGACCGGGGAGCTGTTTTTT
- | TRBJ2-1 | TRBV6-2/TRBV6-3 | TRBD2 | CASSTSSGANLNEQFF | TGTGCCAGCAGTACTTCTAGCGGGGCGAACCTCAATGAGCAGTTCTTC
- | TRBJ2-7 | TRBV19 | TRBD2 | CASTPREGIYEQYF | TGTGCCAGTACCCCCCGGGAGGGCATCTACGAGCAGTACTTC
- | TRBJ2-6 | TRBV7-6 | TRBD1 | CASSSRPQGAFSGANVLTF | TGTGCCAGCAGCAGCAGGCCACAGGGGGCATTTTCTGGGGCCAACGTCCTGACTTTC